This T cell receptor beta chain was identified during a study of blood T cell repertoires in COVID-19. Study-level information: Donors in the United States, Italy and Spain gave samples during acute or convalescent COVID-19.

The CDR3 has 14 amino acids. V lost 5 bases, J lost 3 bases, and 7 bases stayed unmatched. Per germline, CDR1 MDHEN and CDR2 SYDVKM. Assay: immunoSEQ multiplex PCR; the TCRdb copy retains only in-frame clones and omits some. The sample holds under 250,000 clones, just under 85% seen once. The specimen was peripheral blood. The J gene is TRBJ2-7, the V gene TRBV28; 7 nucleotides line up with TRBD2. The clonotype comes from a woman aged 50 to 60 with active or convalescent COVID-19. The CDR3 protein is CASSGGGGLYEQYV. The DNA for the CDR3 is TGTGCCAGCAGTGGTGGGGGGGGACTCTACGAGCAGTACGTC.